The 16 T cell receptor beta chains in this list originate from one sample, sequenced in a study of T cell repertoires in cytomegalovirus infection. TCRdb processed the reads anew with MiXCR; each CDR3 protein has one entry. The sample has about a million distinct CDR3 sequences, approximately 31% seen once; the top ten hold roughly 13%. No cognate antigen is known for these TCRs. The sequencing used cultured CD8+ T cells from PBMCs, collected from culture after CMV antigen stimulation. The receptors here all came from a human donor in good health (CMV status not recorded). Some clones in this sample may be carry-over from other donors' samples.

In the case of this clonotype: One end of the junction is discordant with germline, which a read error may explain. The rearrangement uses TRBV4-3 and TRBJ1-1; D gene uncertain. CDR1 LGHNA and CDR2 YSLEER come from the germline V gene. This CDR3 has 13 residues. CDR3 sequence: CANSREGIAEAFF. The CDR3 region has the DNA TGCGCCAACAGCCGAGAGGGAATCGCTGAAGCTTTCTTT.

V is TRBV20-1 and J is TRBJ2-1; possibly TRBD2 for D (6 bases). Trimming shortened V by 6 bases and J by 5 bases, and 17 bases separated the two germline ends. The germline gives CDR1 DFQATT, CDR2 SNEGSKA (reference sequence). The CDR3 loop spans 14 amino acids. The DNA of the CDR3 is TGCAGTGCCTCCAAGGGCGGGGTAAACAATGAGCAGTTCTTC. Translated, it gives CSASKGGVNNEQFF.

V usage is TRBV19 and J usage is TRBJ1-2, with D tentatively TRBD1 (5 bases). V lost 8 bases and J 8 bases, leaving 12 bases between the germline ends. Germline lookup yields CDR1 LNHDA and CDR2 SQIVND (reference sequence). The CDR3 has 11 residues. The CDR3 nucleotides read TGTGCCAGTCGTGAGGGACGGGGCTACACCTTC. Its protein product is CASREGRGYTF.

This chain joins TRBV6-2 or TRBV6-3 and TRBJ2-7, with TRBD2 matching 9 bases. V lost 0 bases to trimming and J lost 4 bases; unmatched junction nucleotides: 7. CDR1 and CDR2 from the germline V gene are MNHEY and SVGEGT. The CDR3 totals 16 residues. CDR3 sequence: CASSYSLAGVNYEQYV. CDR3 sequence (DNA): TGTGCCAGCAGTTACTCTTTAGCGGGGGTAAATTACGAGCAGTACGTC.

With respect to this clonotype: The germline gene is not matched at one end of the junction; a read error may be the cause. V and J are TRBV5-3 and TRBJ2-2; TRBD1 aligns across 8 bases. TRBV5-3 qualifies as an ORF whose function is uncertain. This CDR3 comprises 12 residues. The CDR3 reads CASSLTGVVLFF. The CDR3 region has the DNA TGTGCCAGCAGCTTGACAGGGGTCGTACTGTTTTTT.

With regard to this clonotype: A clone one base away is much larger, so this may be a read error. This chain joins TRBV7-6 and TRBJ1-3; D call uncertain. Germline CDR1 is SGHVS and CDR2 is FNYEAQ. The CDR3 is 18 amino acids. The CDR3 reads CASSLVVRITDSGNAIYF. CDR3 in DNA: TGTGCCAGCAGCTTAGTTGTTCGTATAACAGACTCTGGAAACGCCATATATTTT.

This clonotype showed up just a few times. This chain links TRBV7-6 with TRBJ2-7; D is undetermined. V was cut by 5 bases and J by 2 bases, with 13 bases left in between. Germline V gene lookup returns CDR1 SGHVS and CDR2 FNYEAQ. The CDR3 totals 14 residues. The CDR3 DNA sequence: TGTGCCAGCAGCGCCAAAGGTACCCCCTACGAGCAGTACTTC. Its translation: CASSAKGTPYEQYF.

This clonotype was found many times. The chain employs TRBV7-6 and TRBJ2-7; no reliable D call. The V gene's germline CDR1 is SGHVS and CDR2 FNYEAQ. The length of the CDR3 is 13 residues. Trimming removed 4 bases from V and 2 bases from J, with 9 bases in between. The CDR3 loop is CASSYSTAYEQYF. CDR3 bases: TGTGCCAGCAGCTATTCGACGGCCTACGAGCAGTACTTC. Complete variable domain (other parts from reference TRBV7-6 and TRBJ2-7): GAGVSQSPRYKVTKRGQDVALRCDPISGHVSLYWYRQALGQGPEFLTYFNYEAQQDKSGLPNDRFSAERPEGSISTLTIQRTEQRDSAMYRCASSYSTAYEQYFGPGTRLTVT.

The table lists this clonotype with a few counts. This chain joins TRBV12-5 and TRBJ2-1; tentative D call: TRBD1 (6 bases). This CDR3 is 15 amino acids long. Trimming removed 1 base at V and 7 bases at J, with 14 bases between. Germline V gives CDR1 LGHNT, CDR2 FRNRAP. The CDR3, as DNA: TGTGCTAGTGGTTTGGACAGGGAAAGGTCGAATGAGCAGTTCTTC. It specifies CASGLDRERSNEQFF.

V gene TRBV2 combines with J gene TRBJ1-1, with TRBD1 identical over 10 bases. Germline lookup yields CDR1 SNHLY and CDR2 FYNNEI. CDR3 length equals 15 residues. J was trimmed by 3 bases and V by 6 bases; bases with no gene match: 7. The CDR3 DNA follows: TGTGCCAGCAGAGGGACAGGGGACAAACACACTGAAGCTTTCTTT. It is translated as CASRGTGDKHTEAFF.

The chain is built from TRBV28 and TRBJ1-4, with no clear D. The ends were cut back, 2 bases at V and 0 bases at J, with 19 bases in the middle. The CDR3 runs to 19 residues. Germline V CDR1 and CDR2: MDHEN, SYDVKM. The chain's CDR3 is CASSLISTLAGSTNEKLFF. As DNA, the CDR3 is TGTGCCAGCAGTTTAATTAGCACGTTAGCGGGTTCAACTAATGAAAAACTGTTTTTT.

Written as DNA, the CDR3 is TGTGCCAGCAGCCAAGGGCCCGGGACTCGCTCCTACAATGAGCAGTTCTTC. Protein: CASSQGPGTRSYNEQFF. V gene TRBV14 combines with J gene TRBJ2-1; D may be TRBD2 (6 bases). V was clipped by 1 base and J by 0 bases, with 13 bases between them. The CDR3 totals 17 residues. Germline-derived CDR1 and CDR2 are SGHDN and FVKESK.

V usage is TRBV20-1 and J usage is TRBJ1-5; a weak D match, TRBD1 (6 bases). CDR1 is DFQATT, CDR2 SNEGSKA, per germline (reference sequence). The CDR3 runs 14 residues. The V end lost 6 bases, the J end lost 2 bases, and 14 bases lay between the germline ends. In DNA, the CDR3 is TGCAGTGCCAAGCGCAGGGGCGGCAATCAGCCCCAGCATTTT. Protein: CSAKRRGGNQPQHF.

This clonotype occurred many times. DNA for the CDR3: TGTGCCAGCAGCCCCGGGGGGGCCTTCAATGAGCAGTTCTTC. Translation: CASSPGGAFNEQFF. J is TRBJ2-1 and V is TRBV7-6; the match to TRBD2 covers 8 bases. The V segment lost 5 bases and the J segment 6 bases; nucleotides outside the gene matches: 6. CDR1 is SGHVS and CDR2 is FNYEAQ in the germline V gene. The CDR3 has 14 amino acids.

This chain links TRBV5-4 with TRBJ1-1, with a possible D match to TRBD1 (6 bases). The V gene's germline CDR1 is SGHNT and CDR2 YYREEE (reference sequence). V lost 9 bases, J lost 1 base, and 13 bases lay in between. The CDR3 has 13 amino acids. CDR3 protein: CANRSTGNTEAFF. CDR3 coding DNA: TGTGCCAACAGATCGACAGGGAACACTGAAGCTTTCTTT. The variable domain in full, with the rest retrieved from reference TRBV5-4 and TRBJ1-1, is ETGVTQSPTHLIKTRGQQVTLRCSSQSGHNTVSWYQQALGQGPQFIFQYYREEENGRGNFPPRFSGLQFPNYSSELNVNALELDDSALYLCANRSTGNTEAFFGQGTRLTVV.

The rearrangement links TRBV12-5 to TRBJ1-6, with no clear D. Trimming removed 5 bases at V and 10 bases at J, with 12 bases between. The CDR3 is 13 residues long. CDR1 LGHNT and CDR2 FRNRAP come from the germline V gene. The CDR3 nucleotides read TGTGCTAGTGGTCACACCGCGGACTCACCCCTCCACTTT. It translates to CASGHTADSPLHF.